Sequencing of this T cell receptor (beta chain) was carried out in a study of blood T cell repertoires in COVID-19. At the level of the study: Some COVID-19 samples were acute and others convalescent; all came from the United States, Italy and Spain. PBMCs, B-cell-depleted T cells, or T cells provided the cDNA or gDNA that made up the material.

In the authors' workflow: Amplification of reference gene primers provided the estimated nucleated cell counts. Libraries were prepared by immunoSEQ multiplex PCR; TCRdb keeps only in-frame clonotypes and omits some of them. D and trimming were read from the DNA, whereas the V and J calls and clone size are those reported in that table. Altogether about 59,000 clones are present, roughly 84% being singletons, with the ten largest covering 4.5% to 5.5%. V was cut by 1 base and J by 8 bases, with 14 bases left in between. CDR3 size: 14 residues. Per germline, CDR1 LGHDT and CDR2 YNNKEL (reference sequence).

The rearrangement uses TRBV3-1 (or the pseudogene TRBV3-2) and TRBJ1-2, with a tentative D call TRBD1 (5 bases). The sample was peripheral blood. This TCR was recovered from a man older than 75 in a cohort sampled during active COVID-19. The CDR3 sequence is CASSQGAGTGGYTF. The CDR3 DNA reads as TGTGCCAGCAGCCAAGGGGCAGGGACTGGGGGCTACACCTTC.